The 26 T cell receptor beta chains reported below all come from one sample, sequenced in a study of neoadjuvant nivolumab and ipilimumab in lung cancer. Produced via immunoSEQ multiplex PCR; TCRdb's table is partial and in-frame only. The sample has 25,000 to 30,000 clones; about 78% are singletons. The source material was tumor tissue, sampled after neoadjuvant nivolumab, alone or with ipilimumab, at or shortly before surgery. The source of these receptors is an adult with non-small cell lung cancer.

V is TRBV9 and J is TRBJ1-2, with 7 bases fitting TRBD1. This CDR3 has 15 residues. Looked up from germline, CDR1 is SGDLS and CDR2 is YYNGEE. V was pared by 4 bases and J by 0 bases, with 6 bases of the junction left unmatched. The DNA of the CDR3 is TGTGCCAGCAGCTTAGGGACAGTTCCTAACTATGGCTACACCTTC. This encodes CASSLGTVPNYGYTF. Complete variable domain (other parts from reference TRBV9 and TRBJ1-2): DSGVTQTPKHLITATGQRVTLRCSPRSGDLSVYWYQQSLDQGLQFLIQYYNGEERAKGNILERFSAQQFPDLHSELNLSSLELGDSALYFCASSLGTVPNYGYTFGSGTRLTVV.

The chain is built from TRBV18 and TRBJ1-4; the D gene is possibly TRBD1 (6 bases). CDR3 length: 17 amino acids. Germline CDR1 and CDR2: KGHSH and LQKENI. Trimming removed 6 bases at V and 7 bases at J, with 24 bases between. In DNA, the CDR3 is TGTGCCAGCTCCCTCACCGGCACAGGGCAAGGTGGTGAAAAACTGTTTTTT. Residues: CASSLTGTGQGGEKLFF.

The chain employs TRBV2 and TRBJ2-7; 8 bases are a match to TRBD2. The junction had 5 bases not matched to a gene; V was cut back by 6 bases and J by 1 base. CDR1 and CDR2 from the germline V gene are SNHLY and FYNNEI. The CDR3 runs 14 residues. This chain's CDR3 is CASSAGTRSYEQYF. In DNA form, the CDR3 reads TGTGCCAGCAGCGCCGGGACTAGATCCTACGAGCAGTACTTC.

This clone was seen a few times. The gene calls are TRBV5-6 and TRBJ1-6, with 7 bases matching TRBD1. Germline V gene data show CDR1 as SGHDT and CDR2 as YYEEEE. There are 14 residues in the CDR3. V trimming: 3 bases; J trimming: 5 bases; junction bases outside the gene matches: 2. Here the CDR3 reads CASSSQGDNSPLHF. In DNA, the CDR3 is TGTGCCAGCAGCTCCCAGGGGGATAATTCACCCCTCCACTTT.

V and J are TRBV7-6 and TRBJ2-1, with D possibly being TRBD1 (7 bases). V was shortened by 2 bases and J by 4 bases, with 18 bases between the two germline ends. Germline V gene lookup returns CDR1 SGHVS and CDR2 FNYEAQ. The CDR3 extends over 17 amino acids. CDR3 sequence reads: CASSLNPEGARYNEQFF. The CDR3 DNA reads as TGTGCCAGCAGCTTAAATCCGGAGGGGGCGCGGTACAATGAGCAGTTCTTC.

This chain connects TRBV28 to TRBJ1-6; 9 nucleotides agree with TRBD1. V shed 6 bases and J 6 bases; nucleotides not matched to a gene: 3. Germline V gene lookup returns CDR1 MDHEN and CDR2 SYDVKM. CDR3 length: 14 residues. DNA for the CDR3: TGTGCCAGCAGGCGACAGGGGGGTAATTCACCCCTCCACTTT. This codes for CASRRQGGNSPLHF.

CDR3 amino acids: CASSQETGSDLSGYTF. The CDR3 DNA reads TGTGCCAGCAGCCAAGAAACAGGGAGTGACCTTAGTGGCTACACCTTC. The chain uses TRBV4-2 and TRBJ1-2, with D possibly being TRBD1 (6 bases). This CDR3 has 16 amino acids. Trimming shortened V by 0 bases and J by 7 bases, and 18 bases separated the two germline ends. Germline lookup yields CDR1 LGHNA and CDR2 YNFKEQ.

This clone was counted between two and nine times. The genes are TRBV18 and TRBJ2-1; D may be TRBD1 or TRBD2 (5 bases each). The V end was cut by 6 bases, the J end by 4 bases, with 13 bases between. Germline CDR1 is KGHSH and CDR2 is LQKENI. The CDR3 has 14 residues. This CDR3 is CASSRDQDYNEQFF. The CDR3 region has the DNA TGTGCCAGCTCCCGGGACCAGGATTACAATGAGCAGTTCTTC.

This chain uses TRBV6-5 with TRBJ1-2; D perhaps matches TRBD1 (6 bases). The CDR3 length is 13 residues. The V gene lost 2 bases and the J gene lost 8 bases, with 12 bases spanning the gap. The germline V gene encodes CDR1 MNHEY and CDR2 SVGAGI. The CDR3 DNA follows: TGTGCCAGCAGTTACGGGGGCGGGAAGGGCTACACCTTC. It codes for CASSYGGGKGYTF.

This chain joins TRBV7-2 and TRBJ1-2; D gene uncertain. This CDR3 has 13 residues. V was pared by 0 bases and J by 8 bases, with 10 bases between. CDR1 is SGHTA, CDR2 FQGNSA, per germline. In nucleotides, the CDR3 is TGTGCCAGCAGCTTAGCGCCGGCTAGAGGCTACACCTTC. The encoded protein is CASSLAPARGYTF.

For the CDR3, the DNA is TGCAGCGTTCGCTCTGGGGCCAACGTCCTGACTTTC. It translates to CSVRSGANVLTF. The genes are TRBV29-1 and TRBJ2-6, with D unresolved. Trimming took 5 bases from V and 0 from J, leaving 2 bases between them. The CDR3 is 12 amino acids. Germline V gives CDR1 SQVTM, CDR2 ANQGSEA.

The chain is built from TRBV5-4 and TRBJ1-2; possible D gene TRBD1, 5 bases. The V and J ends lost 1 base and 3 bases respectively, with 13 bases between them. Germline CDR1 is SGHNT and CDR2 is YYREEE (reference sequence). CDR3 size: 15 residues. CDR3: CASSLKTVRYYGYTF. The DNA for the CDR3 is TGTGCCAGCAGCTTGAAGACAGTGAGGTACTATGGCTACACCTTC.

Note on this clone: The junction and the germline gene differ at one end; a read error may be behind it. This chain connects TRBV7-7 to TRBJ2-2; 9 bases align to TRBD1. Germline CDR1 SSHAT, CDR2 FNYEAQ (reference sequence). The CDR3 has 15 residues. The chain's CDR3 is CASSPGTGITGELFF. CDR3 DNA: TGTGCTAGCAGCCCAGGGACAGGGATTACCGGGGAGCTGTTTTTT. The entire variable domain, with the rest obtained from reference TRBV7-7 and TRBJ2-2, is as follows: GAGVSQSPRYKVTKRGQDVTLRCDPISSHATLYWYQQALGQGPEFLTYFNYEAQPDKSGLPSDRFSAERPEGSISTLTIQRTEQRDSAMYRCASSPGTGITGELFFGEGSRLTVL.

This chain uses TRBV30 with TRBJ1-1; the D gene is possibly TRBD1 (5 bases). Germline V CDR1 and CDR2: GTSNPN, SVGIG (reference sequence). V dropped 2 bases and J dropped 3 bases, with 13 bases sitting between them. The CDR3 covers 14 residues. In DNA, the CDR3 is TGTGCCTGGAGTAGGGGAAATTGGGACACTGAAGCTTTCTTT. Protein: CAWSRGNWDTEAFF.

The chain is built from TRBV7-9 and TRBJ1-1, with a weak D call TRBD1 (5 bases). Germline CDR1 and CDR2: SEHNR and FQNEAQ (reference sequence). V was cut by 1 base and J by 0 bases, with 9 bases left in between. This CDR3 has 15 amino acids. The CDR3 nucleotides read TGTGCCAGCAGCTTAGTCAGGGCCATGAACACTGAAGCTTTCTTT. It translates to CASSLVRAMNTEAFF.

V gene TRBV10-2 combines with J gene TRBJ2-1; D is unresolved. The V gene lost 5 bases and the J gene lost 0 bases, with 11 bases spanning the gap. Germline lookup yields CDR1 WSHSY and CDR2 SAAADI. This CDR3 is 15 amino acids long. This CDR3 reads CASSLQRNSYNEQFF. The CDR3 region has the DNA TGCGCCAGCAGTTTACAGAGAAACTCCTACAATGAGCAGTTCTTC.

The chain carries TRBV11-3 and TRBJ2-5; D is ambiguous. V was pared by 5 bases and J by 5 bases, with 15 bases between. Germline V gene data show CDR1 as SGHNT and CDR2 as YENEEA. This CDR3 is 14 amino acids long. This CDR3 reads CASSPGAEWETQYF. The CDR3 nucleotides are TGTGCCAGCAGCCCCGGCGCGGAATGGGAGACCCAGTACTTC.

This clone was counted once. This chain uses TRBV5-1 with TRBJ1-5; a weak D match, TRBD1 (5 bases). CDR3 length: 16 amino acids. V was shortened by 0 bases and J by 9 bases, with 19 bases between the two germline ends. Looked up from germline, CDR1 is SGHRS and CDR2 is YFSETQ. The CDR3 sequence: CASSLDGDPKRGPQHF. The CDR3 region has the DNA TGCGCCAGCAGCTTGGACGGGGACCCTAAACGGGGGCCCCAGCATTTT.

Only a few counts were recorded for this clone. V is TRBV6-1 and J is TRBJ1-1; a weak D match, TRBD1 (5 bases). Germline CDR1 MNHNS, CDR2 SASEGT. V was cut by 2 bases and J by 10 bases, with 14 bases left in between. The CDR3 covers 13 residues. Here the CDR3 reads CASSELFGGIAFF. CDR3 DNA sequence: TGTGCCAGCAGTGAACTCTTTGGGGGAATAGCTTTCTTT.

The J gene is TRBJ1-5, the V gene TRBV7-9; perhaps TRBD1 as D (5 bases). Per the germline V gene, CDR1 is SEHNR and CDR2 is FQNEAQ (reference sequence). The CDR3 is 13 residues long. The V and J ends lost 2 bases and 5 bases respectively, with 7 bases between them. CDR3 coding DNA: TGTGCCAGCAGCTTATGGGGGGATCAGCCCCAGCATTTT. Its translation is CASSLWGDQPQHF.

This clone has a handful of counts. V usage is TRBV4-3 and J usage is TRBJ1-5; unclear D gene. The CDR3 runs 15 residues. Trimming took 1 base from V and 3 from J, leaving 10 bases between them. CDR1 is LGHNA, CDR2 YSLEER, per germline. In DNA, the CDR3 is TGCGCCAGCAGCCAAGTGCGACAACCCAATCAGCCCCAGCATTTT. Translated: CASSQVRQPNQPQHF.

The V and J genes are TRBV7-3 and TRBJ2-2; maybe TRBD2 (6 bases). CDR1 is SGHTA, CDR2 FQGTGA, per germline. The CDR3 has 13 amino acids. Trimming shortened V by 5 bases and J by 5 bases, and 9 bases separated the two germline ends. The CDR3 nucleotides read TGTGCCAGCAGCCACGGGGGAACCGGGGAGCTGTTTTTT. Translation gives CASSHGGTGELFF.

J is TRBJ2-1 and V is TRBV6-5; 10 nucleotides agree with TRBD1. Germline V gives CDR1 MNHEY, CDR2 SVGAGI. J gave up 8 bases and V 6 bases, and 4 bases lay outside the gene matches. This CDR3 has 13 residues. CDR3 protein: CASSPGTGDEQFF. The CDR3 DNA reads TGTGCCAGCAGCCCCGGGACAGGGGATGAGCAGTTCTTC.

The chain employs TRBV11-2 and TRBJ1-2; weak D call: TRBD1 (5 bases). The CDR3 runs 16 residues. Trimming stripped 1 base from V and 0 bases from J, with 12 bases between. Germline V gives CDR1 SGHAT, CDR2 FQNNGV. CDR3 sequence reads: CASSLGQGVPNYGYTF. In DNA form, the CDR3 reads TGTGCCAGCAGCTTAGGGCAGGGAGTTCCTAACTATGGCTACACCTTC.

The V gene is TRBV4-3, the J gene TRBJ2-2; either TRBD1 or TRBD2 may supply D (5 bases each). Looked up from germline, CDR1 is LGHNA and CDR2 is YSLEER. V was clipped by 0 bases and J by 9 bases, with 17 bases between them. CDR3 length: 16 residues. The CDR3 loop reads CASSQDARGVPRELFF. CDR3 coding DNA: TGCGCCAGCAGCCAAGATGCCAGAGGGGTCCCCAGGGAGCTGTTTTTT.

The chain links TRBV7-2 to TRBJ1-2, with TRBD1 identical over 8 bases. V lost 4 bases, J lost 4 bases, and 5 bases stayed unmatched. Germline V gives CDR1 SGHTA, CDR2 FQGNSA. The CDR3 is made up of 14 amino acids. The CDR3 coding sequence is TGTGCCAGCAGCTCCGGACAGGGAGGCTATGGCTACACCTTC. Translated: CASSSGQGGYGYTF.